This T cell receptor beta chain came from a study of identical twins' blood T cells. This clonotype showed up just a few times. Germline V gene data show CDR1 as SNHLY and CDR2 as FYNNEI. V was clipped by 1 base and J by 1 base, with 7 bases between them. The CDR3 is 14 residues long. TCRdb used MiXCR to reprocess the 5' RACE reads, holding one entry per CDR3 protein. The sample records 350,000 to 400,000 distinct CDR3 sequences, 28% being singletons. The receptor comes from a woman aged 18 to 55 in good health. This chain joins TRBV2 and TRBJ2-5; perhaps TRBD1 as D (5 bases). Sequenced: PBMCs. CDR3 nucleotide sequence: TGTGCCAGCAGTGAAGACAGGACCCAAGAGACCCAGTACTTC. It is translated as CASSEDRTQETQYF.